This record looks at one TCR beta chain sequence and its context. Its antigen is currently unknown. The data were obtained in a study of identical twins. Findings and caveats of the study: There was more out-of-frame TCR alpha sharing in monozygotic twins than models estimated. High-abundance cord blood beta clonotypes had fewer insertions; memory repertoires showed none. In zero-insertion analyses, partial confounding could arise from invariant MAIT and iNKT cells.

CDR3 size: 12 residues. The V and J ends lost 0 bases and 2 bases respectively, with 4 bases between them. CDR1 and CDR2 (germline): DFQATT, SNEGSKA (reference sequence). TCRdb redid the calling of the 5' RACE reads with MiXCR, one entry per CDR3 protein. The repertoire includes more than 1.5 million distinct CDR3 sequences, roughly 35% of them detected once, and less than 0.35% sits in the top ten. With no exceptions, donors were healthy Caucasians. The genes are TRBV20-1 and TRBJ1-2; D call uncertain. Sequencing input: cord blood. This TCR came from a newborn girl in good health. CDR3 DNA: TGCAGTGCTAGAGATCACAACTATGGCTACACCTTC. Its protein is CSARDHNYGYTF.